These 17 T cell receptor beta chains came from one sample sequenced in a study of cytomegalovirus exposure and HLA in healthy donors. Vbeta (60) and Jbeta (13) primers were used in the PCR. Sequenced by immunoSEQ multiplex PCR; TCRdb stores in-frame clones only, minus some. The sample shows around 110,000 clones, roughly 87% of them seen only once. Sequenced input: PBMCs. The receptor source for this set is a man aged 30-40 years in good health and CMV-seropositive.

This clone was detected only a few times. The V gene is TRBV11-2, the J gene TRBJ1-1; possibly TRBD1 for D (5 bases). The CDR3 spans 11 residues. Germline CDR1 reads SGHAT; CDR2 reads FQNNGV. V gave up 5 bases and J gave up 10 bases, with 11 bases separating them. Here the CDR3 DNA reads TGTGCCAGCAGCCAGGGTATCCGAGCTTTCTTT. Translated, it gives CASSQGIRAFF.

This clone has only a few counts. The chain carries TRBV5-1 and TRBJ1-3; D call uncertain. Germline values: CDR1 SGHRS, CDR2 YFSETQ. This CDR3 comprises 13 residues. V shed 2 bases and J shed 8 bases, with 11 bases lying between them. CDR3 coding DNA: TGCGCCAGCAGCTTTGACTCATCGGACACCATATATTTT. Its translation is CASSFDSSDTIYF.

This clone was counted only a few times. The chain carries TRBV5-5 and TRBJ2-7; D remains ambiguous. Trimming cost V 0 bases and J 1 base, with 5 bases left between them. Germline CDR1 reads SGHKS; CDR2 reads YYEKEE (reference sequence). The CDR3 is 13 residues long. CDR3 coding DNA: TGTGCCAGCAGCTTGGGCAGGTCCTACGAGCAGTACTTC. The encoded protein is CASSLGRSYEQYF.

This clone was counted between two and nine times. V usage is TRBV5-1 and J usage is TRBJ1-1; possibly TRBD1 for D (5 bases). CDR3 length equals 13 residues. Deletions cut 2 bases from V and 6 bases from J, with 11 bases between. The germline CDR1 and CDR2 sequences are SGHRS and YFSETQ. The CDR3 DNA is TGCGCCAGCAGCTTCGGGGGTCGGGCTGAAGCTTTCTTT. Amino acids: CASSFGGRAEAFF. The whole variable domain, filled in from reference TRBV5-1 and TRBJ1-1, reads KAGVTQTPRYLIKTRGQQVTLSCSPISGHRSVSWYQQTPGQGLQFLFEYFSETQRNKGNFPGRFSGRQFSNSRSEMNVSTLELGDSALYLCASSFGGRAEAFFGQGTRLTVV.

This clone was detected only once. V gene TRBV5-1 combines with J gene TRBJ1-1; possibly TRBD1 for D (5 bases). The CDR3 has 15 amino acids. The germline V gene encodes CDR1 SGHRS and CDR2 YFSETQ. Deletions cut 0 bases from V and 7 bases from J, with 16 bases between. CDR3 coding DNA: TGCGCCAGCAGCTTGGGGGGAAGCGGGGGGGTTGAAGCTTTCTTT. This encodes CASSLGGSGGVEAFF. The entire variable domain, with the rest obtained from reference TRBV5-1 and TRBJ1-1, is as follows: KAGVTQTPRYLIKTRGQQVTLSCSPISGHRSVSWYQQTPGQGLQFLFEYFSETQRNKGNFPGRFSGRQFSNSRSEMNVSTLELGDSALYLCASSLGGSGGVEAFFGQGTRLTVV.

The rearrangement joins TRBV12-5 to TRBJ1-6, with TRBD1 matching 9 bases. J lost 5 bases, V lost 1 base, and 6 bases had no gene match. Germline-derived CDR1 and CDR2 are LGHNT and FRNRAP. The CDR3 covers 17 residues. Here the CDR3 reads CASGLAPGTGNNSPLHF. DNA for the CDR3: TGTGCTAGTGGTTTGGCCCCCGGGACAGGGAATAATTCACCCCTCCACTTT.

The chain carries TRBV2 and TRBJ1-1; the D gene is possibly TRBD1 (5 bases). Looked up from germline, CDR1 is SNHLY and CDR2 is FYNNEI. The CDR3 totals 12 residues. V was trimmed by 8 bases and J by 8 bases, leaving 15 bases between them. The CDR3 sequence: CASDSGEVEAFF. CDR3 DNA: TGTGCCAGCGATTCGGGGGAGGTAGAAGCTTTCTTT.

V usage is TRBV7-3 and J usage is TRBJ2-5; TRBD2 matches at 7 bases. CDR1 SGHTA and CDR2 FQGTGA come from the germline V gene. J was trimmed by 7 bases and V by 5 bases; bases with no gene match: 10. The CDR3 is 14 amino acids. In nucleotides, the CDR3 is TGTGCCAGCAGCAACGCGGGGTCGGGGGGGACCCAGTACTTC. Translated: CASSNAGSGGTQYF.

The table lists this clone with a few counts. The genes are TRBV10-3 and TRBJ1-6; unclear D gene. Germline V lookup: CDR1 ENHRY, CDR2 SYGVKD. V was shortened by 3 bases and J by 7 bases, with 10 bases between the two germline ends. This CDR3 is built from 14 residues. CDR3 DNA sequence: TGTGCCATCAGTGATCCCCTACTCAATTCACCCCTCCACTTT. Its protein product is CAISDPLLNSPLHF.

The rearrangement joins TRBV15 to TRBJ2-1; TRBD2 is a possible D gene (6 bases). This CDR3 is built from 14 residues. Germline V lookup: CDR1 LNHNV, CDR2 YYDKDF (reference sequence). V gave up 8 bases and J gave up 4 bases, with 15 bases separating them. CDR3 in DNA: TGTGCCACCCGGGCGGCTAGCGTATACAATGAGCAGTTCTTC. Amino acids: CATRAASVYNEQFF.

V usage is TRBV7-9 and J usage is TRBJ1-4, with D unclear. There are 13 residues in the CDR3. CDR1 is SEHNR, CDR2 FQNEAQ, per germline (reference sequence). The V end was cut by 1 base, the J end by 8 bases, with 8 bases between. CDR3 DNA sequence: TGTGCCAGCAGCTTAGATGGAGAAGAAAAACTGTTTTTT. Translation: CASSLDGEEKLFF.

The V call is TRBV4-2, the J call TRBJ1-6; the D gene is possibly TRBD1 (6 bases). The germline V and J ends were trimmed by 0 bases and 8 bases, with 11 bases remaining between them. Germline V lookup: CDR1 LGHNA, CDR2 YNFKEQ. This CDR3 region has 15 residues. This chain's CDR3 is CASSQEQGLHSPLHF. The CDR3, as DNA: TGTGCCAGCAGCCAAGAGCAGGGGCTACATTCACCCCTCCACTTT.

The gene calls are TRBV7-9 and TRBJ2-2, with D possibly matching TRBD2 (6 bases). V lost 2 bases and J lost 7, with 11 bases in between. The CDR3 length is 14 residues. Looked up from germline, CDR1 is SEHNR and CDR2 is FQNEAQ (reference sequence). The CDR3 is CASSLRGAGGELFF. CDR3 coding DNA: TGTGCCAGCAGCTTACGCGGGGCTGGCGGGGAGCTGTTTTTT.

Concerning this clone itself: Its ends do not fully match the called genes, so a read error is possible. V is TRBV5-6 and J is TRBJ2-6; maybe TRBD1 (5 bases). The CDR3 has 13 residues. Germline V gene lookup returns CDR1 SGHDT and CDR2 YYEEEE. This chain's CDR3 is CASSSRASNGLTF. CDR3 bases: TGTGCCAGCAGCTCCAGGGCGTCCAACGGCCTGACTTTC.

The chain uses TRBV7-6 and TRBJ1-4, with 10 positions matching TRBD1. The junction had 7 bases not matched to a gene; V was cut back by 5 bases and J by 13 bases. Germline-derived CDR1 and CDR2 are SGHVS and FNYEAQ. CDR3 length: 13 residues. CDR3 nucleotide sequence: TGTGCCAGCAGCCCGGGACAGGGGATGAGACTGTTTTTT. This sequence encodes CASSPGQGMRLFF.

The gene calls are TRBV30 and TRBJ1-3, with no clear D. The CDR3 is made up of 15 amino acids. Between the trimmed V and J ends, which lost 0 bases and 5 bases, there was a span of 14 bases. Looked up from germline, CDR1 is GTSNPN and CDR2 is SVGIG (reference sequence). In nucleotides, the CDR3 is TGTGCCTGGAGTGTACGAGACTGGAGGAGAAACACCATATATTTT. It translates to CAWSVRDWRRNTIYF.

The chain couples TRBV7-9 to TRBJ1-1; D uncertain. Germline V CDR1 and CDR2: SEHNR, FQNEAQ (reference sequence). The CDR3 totals 16 residues. Between the trimmed V and J ends, which lost 4 bases and 1 base, there was a span of 16 bases. The CDR3 bases are TGTGCCAGCAGCTCACAAGGATCGGGATGGAACACTGAAGCTTTCTTT. This codes for CASSSQGSGWNTEAFF.